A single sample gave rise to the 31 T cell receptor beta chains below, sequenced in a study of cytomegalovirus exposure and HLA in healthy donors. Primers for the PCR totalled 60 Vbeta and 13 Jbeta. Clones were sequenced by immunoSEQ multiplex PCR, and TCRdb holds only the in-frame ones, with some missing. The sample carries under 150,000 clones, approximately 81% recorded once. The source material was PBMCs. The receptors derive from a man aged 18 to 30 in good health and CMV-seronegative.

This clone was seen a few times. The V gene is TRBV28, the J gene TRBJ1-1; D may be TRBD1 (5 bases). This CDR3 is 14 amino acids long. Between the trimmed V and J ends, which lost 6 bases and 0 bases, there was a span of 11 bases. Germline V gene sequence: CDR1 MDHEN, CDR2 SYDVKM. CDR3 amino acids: CASSSTVMNTEAFF. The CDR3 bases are TGTGCCAGCAGCTCGACAGTTATGAACACTGAAGCTTTCTTT.

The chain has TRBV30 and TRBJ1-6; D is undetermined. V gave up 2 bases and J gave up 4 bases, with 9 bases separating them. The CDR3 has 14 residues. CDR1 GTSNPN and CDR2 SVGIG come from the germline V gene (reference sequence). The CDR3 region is CAWSLPPYNSPLHF. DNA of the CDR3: TGTGCCTGGAGTCTACCTCCGTATAATTCACCCCTCCACTTT.

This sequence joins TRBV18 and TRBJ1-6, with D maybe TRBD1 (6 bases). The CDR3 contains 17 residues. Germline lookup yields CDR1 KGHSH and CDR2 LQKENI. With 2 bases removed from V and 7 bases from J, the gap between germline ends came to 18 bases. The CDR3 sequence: CASSPTGNREQNSPLHF. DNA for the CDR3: TGTGCCAGCTCACCAACCGGGAACAGGGAGCAGAATTCACCCCTCCACTTT.

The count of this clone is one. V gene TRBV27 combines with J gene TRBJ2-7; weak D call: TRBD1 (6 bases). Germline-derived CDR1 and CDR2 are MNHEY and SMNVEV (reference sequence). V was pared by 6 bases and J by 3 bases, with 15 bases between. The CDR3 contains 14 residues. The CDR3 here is CASSSAGTHYEQYF. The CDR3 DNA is TGTGCCAGCAGCTCTGCCGGGACACACTACGAGCAGTACTTC.

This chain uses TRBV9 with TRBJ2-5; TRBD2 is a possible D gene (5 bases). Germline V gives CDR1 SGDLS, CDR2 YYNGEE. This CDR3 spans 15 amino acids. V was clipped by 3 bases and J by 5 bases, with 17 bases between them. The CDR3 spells CASSAPGFSVETQYF. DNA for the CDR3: TGTGCCAGCAGCGCCCCGGGATTCTCCGTGGAGACCCAGTACTTC.

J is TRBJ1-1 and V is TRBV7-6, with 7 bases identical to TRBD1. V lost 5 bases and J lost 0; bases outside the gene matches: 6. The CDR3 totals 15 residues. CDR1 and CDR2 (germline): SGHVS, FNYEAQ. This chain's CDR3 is CASSPGTVLNTEAFF. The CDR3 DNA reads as TGTGCCAGCAGCCCCGGGACAGTATTGAACACTGAAGCTTTCTTT.

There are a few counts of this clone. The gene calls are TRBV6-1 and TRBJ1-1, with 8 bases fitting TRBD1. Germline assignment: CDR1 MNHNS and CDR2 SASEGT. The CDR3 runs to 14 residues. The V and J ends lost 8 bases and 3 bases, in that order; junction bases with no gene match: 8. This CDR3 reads CASLPGQVYTEAFF. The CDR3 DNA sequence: TGTGCCAGCCTCCCGGGACAGGTCTACACTGAAGCTTTCTTT.

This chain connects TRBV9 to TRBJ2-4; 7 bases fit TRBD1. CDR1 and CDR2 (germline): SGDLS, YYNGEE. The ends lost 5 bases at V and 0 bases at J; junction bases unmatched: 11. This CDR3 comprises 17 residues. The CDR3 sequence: CASSGTGTASAKNIQYF. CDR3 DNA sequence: TGTGCCAGCAGTGGAACAGGGACAGCCTCAGCCAAAAACATTCAGTACTTC.

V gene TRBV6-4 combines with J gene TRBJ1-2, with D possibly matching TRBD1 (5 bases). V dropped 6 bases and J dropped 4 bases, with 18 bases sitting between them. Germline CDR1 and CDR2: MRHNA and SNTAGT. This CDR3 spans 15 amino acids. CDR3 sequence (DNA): TGTGCCAGCAGACCTAACAGGATCTCGGCCTATGGCTACACCTTC. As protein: CASRPNRISAYGYTF.

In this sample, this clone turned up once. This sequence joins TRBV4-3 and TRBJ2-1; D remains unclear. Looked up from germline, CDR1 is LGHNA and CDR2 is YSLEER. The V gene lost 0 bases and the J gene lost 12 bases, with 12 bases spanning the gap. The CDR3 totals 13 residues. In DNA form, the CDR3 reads TGCGCCAGCAGCCAAGATGGAGACCTCGGGCAGTTCTTC. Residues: CASSQDGDLGQFF.

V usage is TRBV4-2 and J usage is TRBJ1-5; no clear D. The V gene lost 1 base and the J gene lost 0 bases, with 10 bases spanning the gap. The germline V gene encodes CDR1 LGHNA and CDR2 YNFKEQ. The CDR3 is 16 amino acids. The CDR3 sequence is CASSQVGLLSNQPQHF. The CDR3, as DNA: TGTGCCAGCAGCCAAGTTGGGCTCCTTAGCAATCAGCCCCAGCATTTT.

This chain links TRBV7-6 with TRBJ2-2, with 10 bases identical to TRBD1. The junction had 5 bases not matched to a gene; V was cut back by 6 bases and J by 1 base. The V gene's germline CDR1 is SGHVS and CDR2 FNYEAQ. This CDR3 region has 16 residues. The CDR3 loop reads CASSRTGGKNTGELFF. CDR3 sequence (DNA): TGTGCCAGCAGTCGGACAGGGGGGAAGAACACCGGGGAGCTGTTTTTT.

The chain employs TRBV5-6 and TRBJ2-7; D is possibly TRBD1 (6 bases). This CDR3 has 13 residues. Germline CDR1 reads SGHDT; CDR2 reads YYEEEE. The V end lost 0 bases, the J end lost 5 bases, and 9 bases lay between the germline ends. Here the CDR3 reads CASSLARGHEQYF. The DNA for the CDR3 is TGTGCCAGCAGCTTGGCCAGGGGCCACGAGCAGTACTTC.

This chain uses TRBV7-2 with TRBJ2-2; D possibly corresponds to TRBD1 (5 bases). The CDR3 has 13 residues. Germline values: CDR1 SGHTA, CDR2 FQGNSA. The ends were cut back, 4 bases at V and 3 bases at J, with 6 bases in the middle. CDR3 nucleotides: TGTGCCAGCAGCTGGGGCCACACCGGGGAGCTGTTTTTT. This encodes CASSWGHTGELFF.

The CDR3 loop reads CASRAQGQRKQYF. CDR3 in DNA: TGTGCCAGCAGGGCTCAGGGACAGCGGAAGCAGTACTTC. V is TRBV28 and J is TRBJ2-7; 7 bases line up with TRBD1. Losses at the gene ends were 6 bases for V and 8 bases for J; bases not matched to a gene: 10. Looked up from germline, CDR1 is MDHEN and CDR2 is SYDVKM. The CDR3 is 13 amino acids.

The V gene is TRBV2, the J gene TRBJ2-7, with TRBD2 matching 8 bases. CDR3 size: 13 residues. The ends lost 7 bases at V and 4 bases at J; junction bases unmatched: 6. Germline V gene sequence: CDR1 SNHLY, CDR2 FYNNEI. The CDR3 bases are TGTGCCAGCACCTCCGGGGGGGCTTACGAGCAGTACTTC. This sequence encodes CASTSGGAYEQYF.

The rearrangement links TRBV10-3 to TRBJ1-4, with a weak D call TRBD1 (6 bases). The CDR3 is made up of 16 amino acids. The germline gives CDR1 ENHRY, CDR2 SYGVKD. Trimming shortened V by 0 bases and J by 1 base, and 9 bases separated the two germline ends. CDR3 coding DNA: TGTGCCATCAGTGAGTCCAGGGGCAGAACTAATGAAAAACTGTTTTTT. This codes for CAISESRGRTNEKLFF.

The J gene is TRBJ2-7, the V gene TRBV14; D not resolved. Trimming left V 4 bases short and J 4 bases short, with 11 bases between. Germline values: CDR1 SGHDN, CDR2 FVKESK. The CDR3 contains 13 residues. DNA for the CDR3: TGTGCCAGCAGCCGATCAGGATTTTACGAGCAGTACTTC. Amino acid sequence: CASSRSGFYEQYF.

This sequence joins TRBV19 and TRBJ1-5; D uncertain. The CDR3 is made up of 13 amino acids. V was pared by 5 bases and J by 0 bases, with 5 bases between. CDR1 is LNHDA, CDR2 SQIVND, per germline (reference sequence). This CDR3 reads CASSAVSNQPQHF. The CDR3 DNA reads TGTGCCAGTAGTGCAGTTAGCAATCAGCCCCAGCATTTT.

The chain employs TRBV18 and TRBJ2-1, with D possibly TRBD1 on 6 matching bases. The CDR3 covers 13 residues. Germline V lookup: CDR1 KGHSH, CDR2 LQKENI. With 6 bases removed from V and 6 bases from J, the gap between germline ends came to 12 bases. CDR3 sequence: CASSPLGGNEQFF. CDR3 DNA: TGTGCCAGCTCCCCCTTAGGGGGCAATGAGCAGTTCTTC. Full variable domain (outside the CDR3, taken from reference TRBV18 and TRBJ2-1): NAGVMQNPRHLVRRRGQEARLRCSPMKGHSHVYWYRQLPEEGLKFMVYLQKENIIDESGMPKERFSAEFPKEGPSILRIQQVVRGDSAAYFCASSPLGGNEQFFGPGTRLTVL.

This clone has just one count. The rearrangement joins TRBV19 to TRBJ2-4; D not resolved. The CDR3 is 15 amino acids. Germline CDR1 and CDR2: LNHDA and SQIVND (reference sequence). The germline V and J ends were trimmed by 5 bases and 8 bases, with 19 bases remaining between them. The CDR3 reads CASSPPLGSRDIQYF. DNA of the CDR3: TGTGCCAGTAGTCCCCCCCTTGGTAGTCGGGACATTCAGTACTTC.

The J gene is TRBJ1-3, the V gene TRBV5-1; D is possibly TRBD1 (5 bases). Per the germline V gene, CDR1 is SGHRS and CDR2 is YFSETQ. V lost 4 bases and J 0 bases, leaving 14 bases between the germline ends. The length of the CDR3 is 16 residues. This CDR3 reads CASSLGRGSSGNTIYF. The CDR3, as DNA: TGCGCCAGCAGCCTGGGGCGGGGGAGCTCTGGAAACACCATATATTTT.

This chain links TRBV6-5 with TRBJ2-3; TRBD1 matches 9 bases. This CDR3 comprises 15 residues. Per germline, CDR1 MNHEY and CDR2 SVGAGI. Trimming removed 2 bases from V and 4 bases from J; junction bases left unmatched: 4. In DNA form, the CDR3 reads TGTGCCAGCAGTTACCAACGACAGGGGGCAGATACGCAGTATTTT. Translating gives CASSYQRQGADTQYF.

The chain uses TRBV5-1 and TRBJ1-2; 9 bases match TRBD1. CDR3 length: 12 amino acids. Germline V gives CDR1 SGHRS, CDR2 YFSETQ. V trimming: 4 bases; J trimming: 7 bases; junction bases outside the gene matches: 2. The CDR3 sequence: CASSMDRGGYTF. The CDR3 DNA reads TGCGCCAGCAGCATGGACAGGGGTGGCTACACCTTC. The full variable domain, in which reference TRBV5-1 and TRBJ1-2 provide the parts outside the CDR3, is KAGVTQTPRYLIKTRGQQVTLSCSPISGHRSVSWYQQTPGQGLQFLFEYFSETQRNKGNFPGRFSGRQFSNSRSEMNVSTLELGDSALYLCASSMDRGGYTFGSGTRLTVV.

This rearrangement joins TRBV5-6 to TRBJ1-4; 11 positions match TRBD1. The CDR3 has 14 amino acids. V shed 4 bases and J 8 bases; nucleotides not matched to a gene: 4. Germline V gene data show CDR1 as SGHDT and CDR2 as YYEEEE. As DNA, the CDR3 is TGTGCCAGCAGCCCTGGGACAGGGGGAGAAAAACTGTTTTTT. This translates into CASSPGTGGEKLFF.

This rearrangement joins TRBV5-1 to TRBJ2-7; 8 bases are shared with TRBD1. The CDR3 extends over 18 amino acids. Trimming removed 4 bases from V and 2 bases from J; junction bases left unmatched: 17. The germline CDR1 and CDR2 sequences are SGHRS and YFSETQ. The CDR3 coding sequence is TGCGCCAGCAGCCGAACTGTTATAGGACAGGGTAGCCCCTACGAGCAGTACTTC. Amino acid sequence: CASSRTVIGQGSPYEQYF.

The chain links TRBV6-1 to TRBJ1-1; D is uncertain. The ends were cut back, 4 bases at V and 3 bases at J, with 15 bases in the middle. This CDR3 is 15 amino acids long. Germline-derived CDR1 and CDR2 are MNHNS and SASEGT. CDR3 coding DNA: TGTGCCAGCAGTGCCTATCGGGTTGGTGACACTGAAGCTTTCTTT. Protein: CASSAYRVGDTEAFF.

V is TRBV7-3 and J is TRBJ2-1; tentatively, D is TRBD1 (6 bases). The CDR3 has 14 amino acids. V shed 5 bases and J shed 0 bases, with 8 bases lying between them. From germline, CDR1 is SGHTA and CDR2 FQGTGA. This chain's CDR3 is CASSDRSSYNEQFF. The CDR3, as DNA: TGTGCCAGCAGCGACAGGAGCTCCTACAATGAGCAGTTCTTC. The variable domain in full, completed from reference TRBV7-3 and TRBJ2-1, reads GAGVSQTPSNKVTEKGKYVELRCDPISGHTALYWYRQSLGQGPEFLIYFQGTGAADDSGLPNDRFFAVRPEGSVSTLKIQRTERGDSAVYLCASSDRSSYNEQFFGPGTRLTVL.

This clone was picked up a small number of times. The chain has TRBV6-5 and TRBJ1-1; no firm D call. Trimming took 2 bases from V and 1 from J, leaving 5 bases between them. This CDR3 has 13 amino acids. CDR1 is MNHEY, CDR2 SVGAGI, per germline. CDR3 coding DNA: TGTGCCAGCAGTTACAGGAGGAACACTGAAGCTTTCTTT. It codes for CASSYRRNTEAFF.

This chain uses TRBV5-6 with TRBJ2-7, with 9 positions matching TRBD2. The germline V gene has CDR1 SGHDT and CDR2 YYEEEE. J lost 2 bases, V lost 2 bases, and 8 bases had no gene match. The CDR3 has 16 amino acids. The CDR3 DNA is TGTGCCAGCAGCTTCCCGGCAGCTAGCGGGGCCTACGAGCAGTACTTC. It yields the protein CASSFPAASGAYEQYF.

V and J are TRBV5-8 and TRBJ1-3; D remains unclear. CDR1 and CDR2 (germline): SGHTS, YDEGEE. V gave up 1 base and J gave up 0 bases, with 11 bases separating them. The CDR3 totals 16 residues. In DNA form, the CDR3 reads TGTGCCAGCAGCTTGATTGGCACAAGCTCTGGAAACACCATATATTTT. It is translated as CASSLIGTSSGNTIYF. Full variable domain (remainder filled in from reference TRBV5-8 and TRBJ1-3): EAGVTQSPTHLIKTRGQQATLRCSPISGHTSVYWYQQALGLGLQFLLWYDEGEERNRGNFPPRFSGRQFPNYSSELNVNALELEDSALYLCASSLIGTSSGNTIYFGEGSWLTVV.